Below, 30 T cell receptor beta chains from the same sample are listed, as sequenced in a study of blood T cell repertoires in COVID-19. Here immunoSEQ multiplex PCR was the method, and the copy in TCRdb shows in-frame clones only, minus some. The sample has about 48,000 clones; around 84% are singletons. The sequenced sample was peripheral blood. Receptors originate from an elderly woman with COVID-19, enrolled during active disease.

The chain uses TRBV7-9 and TRBJ2-5; 9 positions agree with TRBD1. Trimming took 5 bases from V and 3 from J; bases not matched to a gene: 7. From germline, CDR1 is SEHNR and CDR2 FQNEAQ (reference sequence). This CDR3 region has 15 residues. CDR3 sequence (DNA): TGTGCCAGCAGCCAAGGGGGACAGGGCGAAGAGACCCAGTACTTC. This sequence encodes CASSQGGQGEETQYF.

The J gene is TRBJ1-6, the V gene TRBV7-6; D is undetermined. V shed 0 bases and J shed 7 bases, with 13 bases lying between them. CDR1 is SGHVS and CDR2 is FNYEAQ in the germline V gene. The CDR3 contains 16 residues. The CDR3 sequence is CASSLAPRGGNSPLHF. The CDR3 DNA sequence: TGTGCCAGCAGCTTAGCCCCCAGAGGTGGCAATTCACCCCTCCACTTT.

The genes are TRBV3-1 (or the pseudogene TRBV3-2) and TRBJ1-2; no definite D call. Germline V CDR1 and CDR2: LGHDT, YNNKEL (reference sequence). CDR3 size: 13 residues. The V end was cut by 0 bases, the J end by 5 bases, with 7 bases between. The chain's CDR3 is CASSQEAGYGYTF. The CDR3 DNA sequence: TGTGCCAGCAGCCAAGAGGCGGGGTATGGCTACACCTTC.

This clone is categorized as medium-sized. V gene TRBV27 combines with J gene TRBJ1-5; unclear D gene. V dropped 2 bases and J dropped 0 bases, with 8 bases sitting between them. This CDR3 spans 15 amino acids. Germline loops: CDR1 MNHEY, CDR2 SMNVEV (reference sequence). DNA of the CDR3: TGTGCCAGCAGTTTAAACAGATATAGCAATCAGCCCCAGCATTTT. It codes for CASSLNRYSNQPQHF.

This clone was seen only once. The J gene is TRBJ1-1, the V gene TRBV5-1, with TRBD1 identical over 7 bases. CDR3 size: 13 residues. V shed 3 bases and J 4 bases; nucleotides not matched to a gene: 3. CDR1 is SGHRS, CDR2 YFSETQ, per germline. CDR3 nucleotide sequence: TGCGCCAGCAGCTGGACAGGATCCACTGAAGCTTTCTTT. It is translated as CASSWTGSTEAFF.

This rearrangement joins TRBV18 to TRBJ1-1, with D perhaps matching TRBD1 (5 bases). Germline V gives CDR1 KGHSH, CDR2 LQKENI. CDR3 length: 19 residues. Trimming pared 3 bases from V and 3 bases from J, leaving 26 bases between. The CDR3 sequence: CASSPQKVVRVSSDTEAFF. The CDR3 DNA sequence: TGTGCCAGCTCACCGCAAAAGGTCGTCAGGGTTTCCTCTGACACTGAAGCTTTCTTT.

The V and J genes are TRBV2 and TRBJ1-1, with D possibly TRBD1 on 6 matching bases. With 4 bases removed from V and 10 bases from J, the gap between germline ends came to 16 bases. Germline CDR1 and CDR2: SNHLY and FYNNEI. This CDR3 spans 13 amino acids. The DNA of the CDR3 is TGTGCCAGCAGTGCCCTAACAGGGCCGGGAGCTTTCTTT. Translating it yields CASSALTGPGAFF.

This clone has only a few counts. The rearrangement uses TRBV5-1 and TRBJ2-3, with 8 bases lining up with TRBD1. J lost 5 bases, V lost 4 bases, and 9 bases had no gene match. Germline V gene sequence: CDR1 SGHRS, CDR2 YFSETQ. The CDR3 contains 15 residues. The DNA for the CDR3 is TGCGCCAGCAGCCTCTCCGGGACAGGAGGAGATACGCAGTATTTT. This gives the protein CASSLSGTGGDTQYF.

The chain has TRBV5-6 and TRBJ1-2, with D possibly matching TRBD1 (6 bases). The CDR3 spans 14 residues. In germline, CDR1 is SGHDT, CDR2 YYEEEE. The V end was cut by 1 base, the J end by 7 bases, with 14 bases between. Written as DNA, the CDR3 is TGTGCCAGCAGCTTGAGATCAGGGGTGAGTGGCTACACCTTC. This codes for CASSLRSGVSGYTF.

About this clone itself: One end of the junction fails to match germline, which may point to a read error. This chain joins TRBV7-7 and TRBJ2-5, with 10 positions matching TRBD2. The CDR3 consists of 16 residues. In germline, CDR1 is SSHAT, CDR2 FNYEAQ (reference sequence). CDR3 protein: CASSLSGTSVGETQYF. CDR3 sequence (DNA): TGTGCTAGCAGCTTATCCGGGACTAGCGTTGGAGAGACCCAGTACTTC.

The chain recombines TRBV5-1 with TRBJ2-1; 8 bases line up with TRBD2. Per the germline V gene, CDR1 is SGHRS and CDR2 is YFSETQ. CDR3 length equals 14 residues. The junction had 5 bases not matched to a gene; V was cut back by 0 bases and J by 9 bases. Here the CDR3 reads CASSLGGLAPEQFF. CDR3 bases: TGCGCCAGCAGCTTGGGAGGACTAGCCCCTGAGCAGTTCTTC.

The chain combines TRBV7-2 with TRBJ1-2, with D perhaps matching TRBD1 (6 bases). V gave up 6 bases and J gave up 7 bases, with 21 bases separating them. The CDR3 sequence is 15 residues long. Germline lookup yields CDR1 SGHTA and CDR2 FQGNSA. CDR3: CASSYYNAARGGYTF. The CDR3 region has the DNA TGTGCCAGCAGTTACTACAACGCGGCCAGGGGTGGCTACACCTTC.

The CDR3 region is CASSPSGQGTDTQYF. The CDR3, as DNA: TGTGCCAGCAGCCCGTCGGGACAGGGGACGGATACGCAGTATTTT. This chain joins TRBV7-3 and TRBJ2-3; TRBD1 agrees at 10 bases. Germline loops: CDR1 SGHTA, CDR2 FQGTGA. J was trimmed by 6 bases and V by 5 bases; bases with no gene match: 8. This CDR3 is 15 amino acids long.

The count of this clone is one. The rearrangement uses TRBV6-5 and TRBJ2-7; 12 nucleotides line up with TRBD2. CDR1 and CDR2 from the germline V gene are MNHEY and SVGAGI. Losses at the gene ends were 4 bases for V and 3 bases for J; bases not matched to a gene: 4. The CDR3 loop spans 15 amino acids. CDR3 bases: TGTGCCAGCAGTTTCAGGACTAGCGGGGACTACGAGCAGTACTTC. Translating gives CASSFRTSGDYEQYF.

This rearrangement joins TRBV5-1 to TRBJ2-5, with 8 nucleotides matching TRBD1. J gave up 5 bases and V 4 bases, and 10 bases lay outside the gene matches. The length of the CDR3 is 15 residues. CDR1 is SGHRS, CDR2 YFSETQ, per germline. This chain's CDR3 is CASSVTPGGSETQYF. The CDR3 DNA is TGCGCCAGCAGCGTTACACCAGGGGGCTCGGAGACCCAGTACTTC.

The V call is TRBV18, the J call TRBJ1-5, with 7 bases identical to TRBD1. Germline V gene sequence: CDR1 KGHSH, CDR2 LQKENI. J gave up 2 bases and V 5 bases, and 9 bases lay outside the gene matches. CDR3 size: 16 residues. Here the CDR3 reads CASSIEQGSGNQPQHF. The CDR3 DNA follows: TGTGCCAGCTCAATAGAACAGGGGTCCGGCAATCAGCCCCAGCATTTT. The entire variable domain, with the rest obtained from reference TRBV18 and TRBJ1-5, is as follows: NAGVMQNPRHLVRRRGQEARLRCSPMKGHSHVYWYRQLPEEGLKFMVYLQKENIIDESGMPKERFSAEFPKEGPSILRIQQVVRGDSAAYFCASSIEQGSGNQPQHFGDGTRLSIL.

This clone has just one count. The chain links TRBV5-6 to TRBJ2-3; D is possibly TRBD1 (5 bases). The germline CDR1 and CDR2 sequences are SGHDT and YYEEEE. V lost 2 bases, J lost 2 bases, and 12 bases lay in between. CDR3 length: 15 residues. The CDR3 bases are TGTGCCAGCAGCTTCCAGGGTCTCGTCACAGATACGCAGTATTTT. Translation gives CASSFQGLVTDTQYF.

The V call is TRBV9, the J call TRBJ2-7; 8 nucleotides align to TRBD1. The CDR3 has 14 amino acids. Germline V CDR1 and CDR2: SGDLS, YYNGEE. The V gene end was trimmed by 0 bases and the J gene end by 6 bases; junction bases not matched to a gene: 5. CDR3 bases: TGTGCCAGCAGCGTAGGTGCAGGGGGCGGCGAGCAGTACTTC. It translates to CASSVGAGGGEQYF. Based on the CDR3 plus reference TRBV9 and TRBJ2-7, the full variable domain is DSGVTQTPKHLITATGQRVTLRCSPRSGDLSVYWYQQSLDQGLQFLIQYYNGEERAKGNILERFSAQQFPDLHSELNLSSLELGDSALYFCASSVGAGGGEQYFGPGTRLTVT.

This clone was detected only once. The chain links TRBV27 to TRBJ1-1; TRBD1 aligns across 9 bases. The junction had 8 bases not matched to a gene; V was cut back by 2 bases and J by 7 bases. CDR1 and CDR2 (germline): MNHEY, SMNVEV (reference sequence). CDR3 length: 15 amino acids. CDR3 sequence reads: CASSLQRDRALEAFF. The CDR3 nucleotides are TGTGCCAGCAGTTTACAGAGGGACAGGGCCCTTGAAGCTTTCTTT.

The J gene is TRBJ2-3, the V gene TRBV29-1; 9 nucleotides match TRBD1. After removal of 3 bases from V and 2 bases from J, the junction contained 3 bases not matched to a gene. Germline V gives CDR1 SQVTM, CDR2 ANQGSEA. This CDR3 contains 14 residues. CDR3 in amino acids: CSVEGTGLTDTQYF. CDR3 bases: TGCAGCGTTGAGGGGACAGGGCTCACAGATACGCAGTATTTT.

In DNA, the CDR3 is TGTGCCAGCATGAAGGACAGGAGTCTTAACTATGGCTACACCTTC. Translating gives CASMKDRSLNYGYTF. The chain recombines TRBV2 with TRBJ1-2, with 7 nucleotides matching TRBD1. The germline V gene has CDR1 SNHLY and CDR2 FYNNEI. V lost 7 bases and J lost 1; bases outside the gene matches: 9. The CDR3 consists of 15 residues. Full variable domain (rest looked up from reference TRBV2 and TRBJ1-2): EPEVTQTPSHQVTQMGQEVILRCVPISNHLYFYWYRQILGQKVEFLVSFYNNEISEKSEIFDDQFSVERPDGSNFTLKIRSTKLEDSAMYFCASMKDRSLNYGYTFGSGTRLTVV.

The rearrangement links TRBV18 to TRBJ2-7; D may be TRBD2 (5 bases). The V gene's germline CDR1 is KGHSH and CDR2 LQKENI. The CDR3 extends over 14 amino acids. V was cut by 6 bases and J by 1 base, with 13 bases left in between. CDR3 DNA sequence: TGTGCCAGCTCCACTTCACCGGGGTCCTACGAGCAGTACTTC. The encoded protein is CASSTSPGSYEQYF.

The chain is built from TRBV5-4 and TRBJ2-5, with D uncertain. Trimming took off 1 base at V and 5 bases at J, with 6 bases between the two ends. The CDR3 covers 12 residues. The germline CDR1 and CDR2 sequences are SGHNT and YYREEE (reference sequence). CDR3 sequence reads: CASSLPFETQYF. The CDR3 DNA is TGTGCCAGCAGCTTGCCTTTTGAGACCCAGTACTTC.

This clone is a singleton in its sample. The rearrangement uses TRBV10-3 and TRBJ2-1; a possible D gene is TRBD2 (6 bases). CDR1 ENHRY and CDR2 SYGVKD come from the germline V gene. CDR3 size: 16 residues. Trimming removed 4 bases from V and 0 bases from J, with 13 bases in between. This CDR3 reads CAISGDGSHSYNEQFF. The CDR3 nucleotides are TGTGCCATCAGTGGGGACGGGAGCCACTCCTACAATGAGCAGTTCTTC.

The V gene is TRBV5-1, the J gene TRBJ1-1; 9 bases map to TRBD1. The germline V gene has CDR1 SGHRS and CDR2 YFSETQ. The CDR3 sequence is 15 residues long. The junction had 6 bases not matched to a gene; V was cut back by 2 bases and J by 4 bases. The CDR3 is CASSFTGQGGTEAFF. The DNA for the CDR3 is TGCGCCAGCAGCTTTACGGGACAGGGAGGCACTGAAGCTTTCTTT.

CDR3 in amino acids: CASRRTDLAKNIQYF. The CDR3 coding sequence is TGTGCCAGCAGGAGGACAGACTTAGCCAAAAACATTCAGTACTTC. The V call is TRBV2, the J call TRBJ2-4, with TRBD1 as a possible D gene (6 bases). The CDR3 spans 15 residues. V was clipped by 6 bases and J by 0 bases, with 12 bases between them. The V gene's germline CDR1 is SNHLY and CDR2 FYNNEI.

The genes are TRBV7-9 and TRBJ2-3; D perhaps matches TRBD2 (6 bases). The CDR3 contains 14 residues. Germline V gene sequence: CDR1 SEHNR, CDR2 FQNEAQ (reference sequence). V was trimmed by 5 bases and J by 5 bases, leaving 14 bases between them. CDR3 bases: TGTGCCAGCAGCCCAGGCGGGGCACAAGATACGCAGTATTTT. Residues: CASSPGGAQDTQYF.

J is TRBJ2-1 and V is TRBV7-2; 10 nucleotides line up with TRBD2. The CDR3 is 15 amino acids. CDR1 and CDR2 (germline): SGHTA, FQGNSA. The V gene end was trimmed by 5 bases and the J gene end by 6 bases; junction bases not matched to a gene: 7. The CDR3 DNA sequence: TGTGCCAGCAGCCCTATAAGCGGGGGGGCCAATGAGCAGTTCTTC. Translated: CASSPISGGANEQFF.

This sequence joins TRBV24-1 and TRBJ2-3; 13 nucleotides agree with TRBD2. CDR3 length equals 18 residues. Germline CDR1 KGHDR, CDR2 SFDVKD. With V trimmed by 3 bases and J by 5 bases, 10 bases remained unmatched. Here the CDR3 DNA reads TGTGCCACCAGTGATCCTCCCGGACTAGCGGGGGAGGGAGATACGCAGTATTTT. Encoded protein: CATSDPPGLAGEGDTQYF.

The V and J genes are TRBV11-2 and TRBJ2-5; possible D gene TRBD1, 5 bases. The germline V gene encodes CDR1 SGHAT and CDR2 FQNNGV. The CDR3 length is 16 residues. V was shortened by 5 bases and J by 4 bases, with 20 bases between the two germline ends. The CDR3 bases are TGTGCCAGCAGCCCGACGGCAGGGCTGCTAGGAGAGACCCAGTACTTC. This codes for CASSPTAGLLGETQYF.